The 21 T cell receptor beta chains below all came from one sample that was sequenced in a study of blood T cell repertoires in COVID-19 (dated by TCRdb to the early 2020s). The library was prepared using the immunoSEQ multiplex PCR assay. In its TCRdb copy, this immuneACCESS table keeps in-frame sequences only and misses some clones. Where compared with another copy, unresolved V genes explain less than half of these, and the others have no known cause. The sample profile shows a few hundred thousand clones; roughly 90% of them were found once. The ten largest clonotypes hold 10% of the sample. The sequenced sample consisted of PBMCs or T cells enriched from blood (not recorded which). Source of these receptors: a man aged 18-30 years with acute COVID-19.

This clone was recorded once. V gene TRBV28 combines with J gene TRBJ1-4; D is possibly TRBD1 (5 bases). V was clipped by 6 bases and J by 6 bases, with 14 bases between them. The germline gives CDR1 MDHEN, CDR2 SYDVKM. The CDR3 runs to 14 residues. This CDR3 reads CASSKSDSYEKLFF. The CDR3 nucleotides are TGTGCCAGCAGCAAATCCGACAGCTATGAAAAACTGTTTTTT.

This rearrangement joins TRBV2 to TRBJ2-7; 10 bases are a match to TRBD2. After removal of 3 bases from V and 2 bases from J, the junction contained 4 bases not matched to a gene. In germline, CDR1 is SNHLY, CDR2 FYNNEI. The CDR3 has 15 amino acids. The CDR3 region has the DNA TGTGCCAGCAGTGATCAAGGACTAGCGGCCTACGAGCAGTACTTC. Translation: CASSDQGLAAYEQYF.

The chain combines TRBV7-8 with TRBJ1-2, with 7 nucleotides matching TRBD1. This CDR3 is built from 15 residues. The germline CDR1 and CDR2 sequences are SGHVS and FQNEAQ. The V segment lost 0 bases and the J segment 7 bases; nucleotides outside the gene matches: 8. CDR3 DNA sequence: TGTGCCAGCAGCTTAGCGATGAGGGACAGACGTGGCTACACCTTC. This encodes CASSLAMRDRRGYTF.

This rearrangement joins TRBV2 to TRBJ2-7; D call uncertain. V lost 5 bases and J lost 0, with 8 bases in between. CDR1 SNHLY and CDR2 FYNNEI come from the germline V gene. The CDR3 is made up of 13 amino acids. The CDR3: CASSPLPSYEQYF. In nucleotides, the CDR3 is TGTGCCAGCAGTCCCCTCCCCTCCTACGAGCAGTACTTC.

V and J are TRBV10-2 and TRBJ1-3, with D perhaps TRBD1 (5 bases). Germline V gene sequence: CDR1 WSHSY, CDR2 SAAADI. The CDR3 has 15 amino acids. Trimming took off 6 bases at V and 0 bases at J, with 12 bases between the two ends. CDR3 coding DNA: TGCGCCAGCAGCGAAGACAGCAGCTCTGGAAACACCATATATTTT. Protein product: CASSEDSSSGNTIYF.

The V and J genes are TRBV4-1 and TRBJ1-5; a weak D match, TRBD1 (6 bases). The CDR3 extends over 13 amino acids. Trimming left V 2 bases short and J 5 bases short, with 7 bases between. Germline assignment: CDR1 MGHRA and CDR2 YSYEKL. As DNA, the CDR3 is TGCGCCAGCAGCCAATCAGGGGATCAGCCCCAGCATTTT. It encodes CASSQSGDQPQHF.

This chain uses TRBV7-2 with TRBJ2-1; maybe TRBD2 (5 bases). The V end lost 5 bases, the J end lost 1 base, and 12 bases lay between the germline ends. The CDR3 totals 15 residues. The germline V gene has CDR1 SGHTA and CDR2 FQGNSA. CDR3 region: CASSPGLVSYNEQFF. CDR3 DNA sequence: TGTGCCAGCAGCCCAGGACTGGTATCCTACAATGAGCAGTTCTTC.

The CDR3 spells CASSPGTGGNHQPQHF. CDR3 in DNA: TGTGCCAGCAGCCCTGGGACAGGGGGTAACCATCAGCCCCAGCATTTT. The genes are TRBV9 and TRBJ1-5, with TRBD1 identical over 11 bases. Germline-derived CDR1 and CDR2 are SGDLS and YYNGEE. With 4 bases clipped from V and 5 bases from J, the junction kept 8 bases outside the gene matches. The CDR3 runs to 16 residues. Drawing the rest from reference TRBV9 and TRBJ1-5, the complete variable domain is DSGVTQTPKHLITATGQRVTLRCSPRSGDLSVYWYQQSLDQGLQFLIQYYNGEERAKGNILERFSAQQFPDLHSELNLSSLELGDSALYFCASSPGTGGNHQPQHFGDGTRLSIL.

The chain combines TRBV3-1 (or the pseudogene TRBV3-2) with TRBJ2-5, with 10 bases aligning to TRBD2. The J segment lost 3 bases and the V segment lost 4 bases, leaving 5 bases of the junction unmatched. CDR3 length equals 15 residues. CDR1 is LGHDT, CDR2 YNNKEL, per germline (reference sequence). CDR3 sequence reads: CASSPILAGEETQYF. The CDR3 bases are TGTGCCAGCAGCCCTATCCTAGCGGGAGAAGAGACCCAGTACTTC.

The chain couples TRBV7-6 to TRBJ2-7; D not resolved. The CDR3 extends over 14 amino acids. Germline loops: CDR1 SGHVS, CDR2 FNYEAQ. Trimming cost V 0 bases and J 2 bases, with 8 bases left between them. As DNA, the CDR3 is TGTGCCAGCAGCTTAGCGGCAGGCCCCTACGAGCAGTACTTC. It is translated as CASSLAAGPYEQYF.

As DNA, the CDR3 is TGTGCCAGCAGGCCGCCCGGGAGTCCGGACACTGAAGCTTTCTTT. It translates to CASRPPGSPDTEAFF. V is TRBV2 and J is TRBJ1-1, with D hard to call. The CDR3 has 15 residues. Germline CDR1 and CDR2: SNHLY and FYNNEI. V lost 6 bases to trimming and J lost 3 bases, with 17 bases between them.

This chain links TRBV2 with TRBJ1-4, with D possibly TRBD1 on 6 matching bases. The CDR3 has 15 residues. CDR1 SNHLY and CDR2 FYNNEI come from the germline V gene. V was pared by 3 bases and J by 3 bases, with 11 bases between. The CDR3 region is CASSDWTAPNEKLFF. CDR3 nucleotide sequence: TGTGCCAGCAGTGACTGGACAGCTCCTAATGAAAAACTGTTTTTT.

This chain uses TRBV11-2 with TRBJ1-3; D not resolved. Germline-derived CDR1 and CDR2 are SGHAT and FQNNGV. V lost 3 bases to trimming and J lost 0 bases, with 9 bases between them. This CDR3 has 15 amino acids. The CDR3 DNA follows: TGTGCCAGCAGCTTTAACAGCAACTCTGGAAACACCATATATTTT. It encodes CASSFNSNSGNTIYF.

J is TRBJ2-7 and V is TRBV6-5; 7 bases match TRBD1. The CDR3 is 14 residues long. Looked up from germline, CDR1 is MNHEY and CDR2 is SVGAGI. With V trimmed by 5 bases and J by 3 bases, 7 bases remained unmatched. CDR3 nucleotide sequence: TGTGCCAGCAGTCTCCAAGGGGGCAACTACGAGCAGTACTTC. This codes for CASSLQGGNYEQYF.

V is TRBV19 and J is TRBJ2-2, with 7 bases lining up with TRBD2. The junction had 8 bases not matched to a gene; V was cut back by 4 bases and J by 9 bases. The CDR3 contains 14 residues. Germline CDR1 reads LNHDA; CDR2 reads SQIVND (reference sequence). CDR3 region: CASSTGTTRRELFF. The DNA of the CDR3 is TGTGCCAGTAGTACCGGGACTACCCGGCGGGAGCTGTTTTTT. Combining the CDR3 with reference TRBV19 and TRBJ2-2 gives the whole variable domain DGGITQSPKYLFRKEGQNVTLSCEQNLNHDAMYWYRQDPGQGLRLIYYSQIVNDFQKGDIAEGYSVSREKKESFPLTVTSAQKNPTAFYLCASSTGTTRRELFFGEGSRLTVL.

Remarks on this clone: Different DNA sequences within this sample yield the same CDR3. J is TRBJ1-2 and V is TRBV28; 8 bases agree with TRBD1. This CDR3 is built from 13 residues. Germline V CDR1 and CDR2: MDHEN, SYDVKM. V lost 6 bases and J lost 8; bases outside the gene matches: 8. CDR3 residues: CASSLGQGGGYTF. CDR3 nucleotide sequence: TGTGCCAGCAGCCTAGGACAGGGCGGAGGCTACACCTTC.

This chain uses TRBV10-3 with TRBJ2-7; the D is unclear. Trimming cost V 6 bases and J 4 bases, with 10 bases left between them. The CDR3 covers 12 residues. Germline lookup yields CDR1 ENHRY and CDR2 SYGVKD. The CDR3 DNA sequence: TGTGCCATCAGCGCCATCGGTTACGAGCAGTACTTC. It specifies CAISAIGYEQYF.

This chain connects TRBV27 to TRBJ2-1, with 8 bases identical to TRBD2. Losses at the gene ends were 4 bases for V and 0 bases for J; bases not matched to a gene: 8. The CDR3 is 17 residues long. Germline V gene lookup returns CDR1 MNHEY and CDR2 SMNVEV (reference sequence). Written as DNA, the CDR3 is TGTGCCAGCAGTTACCCCCCTACTAGCGGCTCCTACAATGAGCAGTTCTTC. Residues: CASSYPPTSGSYNEQFF.

In DNA, the CDR3 is TGTGCCATCAGTGAGTCGAGGCAGACTAGCAATCAGCCCCAGCATTTT. It is translated as CAISESRQTSNQPQHF. V usage is TRBV10-3 and J usage is TRBJ1-5, with D uncertain. Germline values: CDR1 ENHRY, CDR2 SYGVKD. This CDR3 is built from 16 residues. V lost 0 bases to trimming and J lost 0 bases, with 9 bases between them.

J is TRBJ2-5 and V is TRBV27; D gene uncertain. Trimming pared 0 bases from V and 2 bases from J, leaving 10 bases between. The germline gives CDR1 MNHEY, CDR2 SMNVEV (reference sequence). This CDR3 has 15 amino acids. CDR3 region: CASSLSIETQETQYF. Written as DNA, the CDR3 is TGTGCCAGCAGTTTATCGATTGAGACACAAGAGACCCAGTACTTC.

This chain connects TRBV2 to TRBJ2-1, with D tentatively TRBD2 (6 bases). The CDR3 runs to 15 residues. V shed 1 base and J shed 1 base, with 8 bases lying between them. In germline, CDR1 is SNHLY, CDR2 FYNNEI. This CDR3 reads CASSEDSGSYNEQFF. The CDR3 nucleotides read TGTGCCAGCAGTGAAGATAGCGGATCCTACAATGAGCAGTTCTTC.